Presented here are 16 T cell receptor beta chains from one specimen sequenced in a study of blood T cells in healthy people across ages. PCR was performed a second time for about 6 to 12 cycles using a sample-barcoded 5' primer and a J-beta primer mix. MiXCR, run by TCRdb on the 5' RACE reads, gives a single entry per CDR3 protein. The table lists about a million distinct CDR3 sequences, roughly half of them singletons. Input material: blood. The source is an older woman in good health.

The genes are TRBV7-6 and TRBJ2-5; 7 bases line up with TRBD2. The end of the DNA fits TRBJ2-7 better, so the J call may be wrong. The CDR3 contains 19 residues. Germline V gene data show CDR1 as SGHVS and CDR2 as FNYEAQ. The DNA of the CDR3 is TGTGCCAGCAGCCTACGGGAGACGGATGAGCGGGATGAGGGCTACGAGCAGTACTTC. Protein: CASSLRETDERDEGYEQYF.

The rearrangement joins TRBV6-6 to TRBJ2-5; D perhaps matches TRBD2 (5 bases). The CDR3 sequence is 15 residues long. V was cut by 2 bases and J by 1 base, with 11 bases left in between. Per germline, CDR1 MNHNY and CDR2 SVGAGI (reference sequence). The CDR3 loop is CASSYGRHSQETQYF. In nucleotides, the CDR3 is TGTGCCAGCAGTTACGGGAGACACAGCCAAGAGACCCAGTACTTC.

The CDR3 DNA reads as TGTGCCATCAGCCCGGGACAGAGAGGAGATACGCAGTATTTT. Its protein is CAISPGQRGDTQYF. V usage is TRBV10-3 and J usage is TRBJ2-3; 7 bases fit TRBD1. Germline-derived CDR1 and CDR2 are ENHRY and SYGVKD. CDR3 length equals 14 residues. V trimming: 6 bases; J trimming: 5 bases; junction bases outside the gene matches: 8.

The chain recombines TRBV5-1 with TRBJ1-2; 7 bases are a match to TRBD1. Germline values: CDR1 SGHRS, CDR2 YFSETQ. This CDR3 contains 16 residues. V shed 2 bases and J 6 bases; nucleotides not matched to a gene: 13. The CDR3 reads CASSFRQGSASDGYTF. For the CDR3, the DNA is TGCGCCAGCAGCTTCCGACAGGGTTCAGCTTCCGATGGCTACACCTTC.

Details on this clonotype: An end of the junction differs from the germline gene, which may be a read error. V gene TRBV18 combines with J gene TRBJ2-5; TRBD2 might be the D (5 bases). This CDR3 spans 16 amino acids. Germline V gene data show CDR1 as KGHSH and CDR2 as LQKENI. Here the CDR3 DNA reads TGCGCCAGCTCACCACCCTGGGGAGACGGGAAGGAGACCCAGTACTTC. Translating it yields CASSPPWGDGKETQYF.

Only a few counts were recorded for this clonotype. CDR3 DNA: TGCGCCAGCAGCCAACTGCCAGGGGCCCCATACGAGCAGTACTTC. Its protein is CASSQLPGAPYEQYF. The chain employs TRBV4-1 and TRBJ2-7, with D perhaps TRBD1 (6 bases). Trimming stripped 2 bases from V and 4 bases from J, with 15 bases between. The V gene's germline CDR1 is MGHRA and CDR2 YSYEKL. The CDR3 runs 15 residues.

In its sample, this clonotype was seen a few times. CDR3 in amino acids: CASSLRRGIAGVDTQYF. As DNA, the CDR3 is TGTGCCAGCAGTTTAAGAAGGGGGATAGCGGGAGTGGATACGCAGTATTTT. The V gene is TRBV28, the J gene TRBJ2-3; 9 bases line up with TRBD2. Germline-derived CDR1 and CDR2 are MDHEN and SYDVKM. This CDR3 comprises 17 residues. Losses at the gene ends were 2 bases for V and 6 bases for J; bases not matched to a gene: 12.

V gene TRBV20-1 combines with J gene TRBJ2-3, with a tentative D call TRBD1 (6 bases). V was pared by 3 bases and J by 2 bases, with 15 bases between. The germline gives CDR1 DFQATT, CDR2 SNEGSKA (reference sequence). The CDR3 length is 15 residues. CDR3 protein: CSASRAGAYTDTQYF. The DNA of the CDR3 is TGCAGTGCTAGTAGGGCAGGGGCCTACACAGATACGCAGTATTTT.

The rearrangement links TRBV24-1 to TRBJ2-2; maybe TRBD2 (5 bases). This CDR3 comprises 15 residues. Trimming took 2 bases from V and 5 from J, leaving 11 bases between them. The germline V gene encodes CDR1 KGHDR and CDR2 SFDVKD. In DNA, the CDR3 is TGTGCCACCAGTGATTGGGCCCCGGGAACCGGGGAGCTGTTTTTT. Translated: CATSDWAPGTGELFF.

This clonotype has only a few counts. The chain recombines TRBV7-2 with TRBJ1-2; D might be TRBD1 (5 bases). V was shortened by 5 bases and J by 5 bases, with 15 bases between the two germline ends. This CDR3 region has 14 residues. From germline, CDR1 is SGHTA and CDR2 FQGNSA. As DNA, the CDR3 is TGTGCCAGCAGCCGTCAAGGGGACCTTTATGGCTACACCTTC. Its translation is CASSRQGDLYGYTF.

This chain links TRBV19 with TRBJ2-3, with D possibly being TRBD2 (6 bases). This CDR3 spans 14 amino acids. V was pared by 4 bases and J by 4 bases, with 12 bases between. CDR1 is LNHDA, CDR2 SQIVND, per germline (reference sequence). The CDR3 DNA follows: TGTGCCAGTAGTAGGTGGGAGGAGTCAGATACGCAGTATTTT. Translation gives CASSRWEESDTQYF. Full variable domain (rest looked up from reference TRBV19 and TRBJ2-3): DGGITQSPKYLFRKEGQNVTLSCEQNLNHDAMYWYRQDPGQGLRLIYYSQIVNDFQKGDIAEGYSVSREKKESFPLTVTSAQKNPTAFYLCASSRWEESDTQYFGPGTRLTVL.

The V gene is TRBV12-3 or TRBV12-4, the J gene TRBJ2-2; D gene uncertain. This CDR3 region has 13 residues. V was pared by 2 bases and J by 6 bases, with 7 bases between. In DNA, the CDR3 is TGTGCCAGCAGTTTACCCGGATCCGGGGAGCTGTTTTTT. It translates to CASSLPGSGELFF.

CDR3: CASSLQGEGLGNEQYF. CDR3 DNA: TGCGCCAGCAGTTTACAGGGAGAGGGACTCGGGAACGAGCAGTACTTC. The V gene is TRBV10-2, the J gene TRBJ2-4; possibly TRBD1 or TRBD2 for D (6 bases each). The DNA end is a closer match to TRBJ2-7, so the J assignment may be wrong. CDR3 length: 16 residues. Germline V gives CDR1 WSHSY, CDR2 SAAADI.

This clonotype was counted between two and nine times. The chain couples TRBV20-1 to TRBJ2-7, with 7 bases that match TRBD2. Germline V gene data show CDR1 as DFQATT and CDR2 as SNEGSKA (reference sequence). CDR3 length: 16 residues. J gave up 6 bases and V 0 bases, and 14 bases lay outside the gene matches. In DNA form, the CDR3 reads TGCAGTGCTAGAGATCGTCGGCCTAGCGGAGCCGCCGAGCAGTACTTC. Its protein product is CSARDRRPSGAAEQYF.

The rearrangement joins TRBV4-1 to TRBJ1-2, with a tentative D call TRBD1 (6 bases). The germline V gene has CDR1 MGHRA and CDR2 YSYEKL. The CDR3 consists of 14 residues. V was pared by 2 bases and J by 7 bases, with 14 bases between. The DNA for the CDR3 is TGCGCCAGCAGCCAATCGGCAGGGGAAAGTGGCTACACCTTC. This encodes CASSQSAGESGYTF.

This clonotype is a singleton in its sample. The chain combines TRBV10-3 with TRBJ2-5; 7 positions match TRBD2. Germline CDR1 ENHRY, CDR2 SYGVKD. The CDR3 is 15 residues long. Germline trimming cut 3 bases from V and 11 bases from J; bases unmatched to any gene: 15. The CDR3 DNA follows: TGTGCCATCAGTGACTCGAGGGCGGGAGCTGATGAGCAGTACTTC. Protein sequence: CAISDSRAGADEQYF.